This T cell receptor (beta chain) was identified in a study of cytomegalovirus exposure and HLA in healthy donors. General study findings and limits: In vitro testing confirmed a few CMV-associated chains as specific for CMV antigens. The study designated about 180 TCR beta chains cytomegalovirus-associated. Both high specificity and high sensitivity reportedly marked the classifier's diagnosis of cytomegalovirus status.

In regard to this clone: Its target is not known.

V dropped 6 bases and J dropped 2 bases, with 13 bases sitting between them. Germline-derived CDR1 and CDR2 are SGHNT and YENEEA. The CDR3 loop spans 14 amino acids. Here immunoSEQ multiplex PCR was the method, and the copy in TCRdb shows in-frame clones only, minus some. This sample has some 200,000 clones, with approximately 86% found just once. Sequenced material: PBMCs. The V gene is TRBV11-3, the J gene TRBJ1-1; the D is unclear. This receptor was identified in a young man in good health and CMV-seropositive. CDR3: CASSPSGGNTEAFF. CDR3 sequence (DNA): TGTGCCAGCAGTCCATCCGGCGGAAACACTGAAGCTTTCTTT. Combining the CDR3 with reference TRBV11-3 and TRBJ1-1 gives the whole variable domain EAGVVQSPRYKIIEKKQPVAFWCNPISGHNTLYWYLQNLGQGPELLIRYENEEAVDDSQLPKDRFSAERLKGVDSTLKIQPAELGDSAVYLCASSPSGGNTEAFFGQGTRLTVV.